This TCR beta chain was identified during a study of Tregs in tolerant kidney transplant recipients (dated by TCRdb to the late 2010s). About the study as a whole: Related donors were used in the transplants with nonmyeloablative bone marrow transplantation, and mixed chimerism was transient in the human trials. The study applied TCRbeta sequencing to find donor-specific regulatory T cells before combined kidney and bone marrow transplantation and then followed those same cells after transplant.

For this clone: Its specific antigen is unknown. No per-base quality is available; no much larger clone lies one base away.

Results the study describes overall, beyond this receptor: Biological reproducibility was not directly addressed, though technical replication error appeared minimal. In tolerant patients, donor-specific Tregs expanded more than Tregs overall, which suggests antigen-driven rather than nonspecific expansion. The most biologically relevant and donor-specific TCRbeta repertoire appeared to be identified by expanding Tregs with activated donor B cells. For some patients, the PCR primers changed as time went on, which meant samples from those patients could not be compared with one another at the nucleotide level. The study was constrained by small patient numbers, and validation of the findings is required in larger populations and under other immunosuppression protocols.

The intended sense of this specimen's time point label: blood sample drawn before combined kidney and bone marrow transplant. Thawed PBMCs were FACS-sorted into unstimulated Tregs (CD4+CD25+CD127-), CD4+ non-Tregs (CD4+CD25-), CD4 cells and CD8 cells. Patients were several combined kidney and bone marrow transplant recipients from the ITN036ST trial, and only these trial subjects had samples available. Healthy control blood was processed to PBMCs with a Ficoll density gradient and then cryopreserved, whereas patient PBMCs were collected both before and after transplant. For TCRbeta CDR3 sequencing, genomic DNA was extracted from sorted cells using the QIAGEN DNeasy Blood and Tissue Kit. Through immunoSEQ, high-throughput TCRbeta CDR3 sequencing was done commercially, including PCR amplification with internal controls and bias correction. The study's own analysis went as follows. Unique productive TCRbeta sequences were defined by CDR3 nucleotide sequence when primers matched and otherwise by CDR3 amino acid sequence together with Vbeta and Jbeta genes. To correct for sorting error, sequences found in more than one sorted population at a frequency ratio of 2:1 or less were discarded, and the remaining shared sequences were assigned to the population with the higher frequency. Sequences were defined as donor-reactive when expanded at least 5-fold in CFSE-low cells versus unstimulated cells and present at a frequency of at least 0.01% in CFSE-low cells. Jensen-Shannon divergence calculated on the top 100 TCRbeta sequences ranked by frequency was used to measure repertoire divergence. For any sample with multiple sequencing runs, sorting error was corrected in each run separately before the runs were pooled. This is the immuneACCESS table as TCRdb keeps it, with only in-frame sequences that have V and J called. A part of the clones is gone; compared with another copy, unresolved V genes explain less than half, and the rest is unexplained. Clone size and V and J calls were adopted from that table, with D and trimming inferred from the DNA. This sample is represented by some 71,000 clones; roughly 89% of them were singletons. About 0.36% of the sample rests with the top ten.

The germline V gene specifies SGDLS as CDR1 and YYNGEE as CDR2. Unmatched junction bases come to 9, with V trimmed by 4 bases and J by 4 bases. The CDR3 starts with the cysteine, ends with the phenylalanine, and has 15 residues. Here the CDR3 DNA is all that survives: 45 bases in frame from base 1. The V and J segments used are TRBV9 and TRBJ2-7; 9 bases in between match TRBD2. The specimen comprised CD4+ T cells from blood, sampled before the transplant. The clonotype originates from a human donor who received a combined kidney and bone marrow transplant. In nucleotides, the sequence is TGTGCCAGCAGCCGCTTAGCGGGAGTTTCGTACGAGCAGTACTTC. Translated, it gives CASSRLAGVSYEQYF.